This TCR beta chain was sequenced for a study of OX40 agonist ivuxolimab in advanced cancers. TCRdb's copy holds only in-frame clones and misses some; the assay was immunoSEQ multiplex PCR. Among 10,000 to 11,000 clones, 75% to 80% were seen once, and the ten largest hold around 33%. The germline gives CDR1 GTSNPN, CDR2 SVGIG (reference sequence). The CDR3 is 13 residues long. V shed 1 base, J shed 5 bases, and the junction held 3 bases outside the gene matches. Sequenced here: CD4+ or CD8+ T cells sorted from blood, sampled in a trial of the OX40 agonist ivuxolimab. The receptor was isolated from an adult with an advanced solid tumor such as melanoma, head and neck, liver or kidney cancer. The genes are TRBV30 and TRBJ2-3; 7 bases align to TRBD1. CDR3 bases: TGTGCCTGGAGTGGACAGGGTCTAGATACGCAGTATTTT. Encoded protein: CAWSGQGLDTQYF.